A single sample is the source of the 15 T cell receptor beta chains below, sequenced in a study of T cell clonotyping in hematopoietic cell transplantation. Only in-frame clones appear in the TCRdb table, and some are missing; sequencing was by immunoSEQ multiplex PCR. The sample shows 17,000 or so clones, about 76% of them seen only once. Sequenced sample: peripheral blood mononuclear cells. Receptor source: a woman in her sixties in good health. Some clones in this sample may be carry-over from other donors' samples.

V is TRBV28 and J is TRBJ2-7; D is ambiguous. The CDR3 length is 15 residues. Germline CDR1 and CDR2: MDHEN and SYDVKM. V lost 4 bases and J lost 0, with 13 bases in between. The CDR3 region is CASSSGPPSSYEQYF. The CDR3 DNA reads TGTGCCAGCAGTTCAGGACCGCCGAGCTCCTACGAGCAGTACTTC.

This clone was found a few times. The CDR3 loop is CASSFVRVDYGYTF. CDR3 bases: TGTGCCAGCAGCTTCGTTAGGGTGGACTATGGCTACACCTTC. This chain links TRBV11-2 with TRBJ1-2; unclear D gene. This CDR3 has 14 residues. The V gene lost 3 bases and the J gene lost 3 bases, with 11 bases spanning the gap. The germline CDR1 and CDR2 sequences are SGHAT and FQNNGV.

This chain uses TRBV2 with TRBJ1-2; D is unresolved. The germline V gene encodes CDR1 SNHLY and CDR2 FYNNEI. V lost 6 bases, J lost 0 bases, and 17 bases lay in between. There are 16 residues in the CDR3. The CDR3 DNA follows: TGTGCCAGCAGGGCCCGGTTCTTGGGGACTAACTATGGCTACACCTTC. This sequence encodes CASRARFLGTNYGYTF. Combining the CDR3 with reference TRBV2 and TRBJ1-2 gives the whole variable domain EPEVTQTPSHQVTQMGQEVILRCVPISNHLYFYWYRQILGQKVEFLVSFYNNEISEKSEIFDDQFSVERPDGSNFTLKIRSTKLEDSAMYFCASRARFLGTNYGYTFGSGTRLTVV.

V usage is TRBV4-1 and J usage is TRBJ2-2; 13 bases are shared with TRBD2. CDR3 length: 16 amino acids. The ends lost 4 bases at V and 5 bases at J; junction bases unmatched: 4. Germline V gene lookup returns CDR1 MGHRA and CDR2 YSYEKL. Written as DNA, the CDR3 is TGCGCCAGCAGCCGAGGACTAGCGGGGGAAACCGGGGAGCTGTTTTTT. Residues: CASSRGLAGETGELFF.

The rearrangement links TRBV30 to TRBJ1-3; D might be TRBD1 (6 bases). The V gene lost 7 bases and the J gene lost 8 bases, with 18 bases spanning the gap. From germline, CDR1 is GTSNPN and CDR2 SVGIG (reference sequence). The CDR3 loop spans 13 amino acids. CDR3 coding DNA: TGTGCCTCGAGGCGGGGGGCTGGGGACACCATATATTTT. Translated, it gives CASRRGAGDTIYF.

The chain joins TRBV29-1 to TRBJ2-3; weak D call: TRBD1 (5 bases). The V gene lost 1 base and the J gene lost 2 bases, with 10 bases spanning the gap. This CDR3 has 14 amino acids. The germline V gene encodes CDR1 SQVTM and CDR2 ANQGSEA. The CDR3 sequence is CSVEGGRSTDTQYF. DNA for the CDR3: TGCAGCGTTGAAGGGGGCCGATCCACAGATACGCAGTATTTT.

The chain uses TRBV5-5 and TRBJ1-1; no clear D. The V gene lost 3 bases and the J gene lost 7 bases, with 13 bases spanning the gap. Germline lookup yields CDR1 SGHKS and CDR2 YYEKEE (reference sequence). The CDR3 sequence is 13 residues long. In DNA form, the CDR3 reads TGTGCCAGCAGCTCGGGAGTCTCACTTGAAGCTTTCTTT. Residues: CASSSGVSLEAFF.

The chain links TRBV5-1 to TRBJ1-2, with D unclear. CDR1 is SGHRS, CDR2 YFSETQ, per germline. The CDR3 is 11 amino acids. Trimming removed 2 bases at V and 3 bases at J, with 2 bases between. CDR3 loop: CASSLDYGYTF. The CDR3 nucleotides are TGCGCCAGCAGCTTAGACTATGGCTACACCTTC.

The CDR3, as DNA: TGTGCCAGTAGTGATCGCTACGAGCAGTACTTC. Amino acid sequence: CASSDRYEQYF. This rearrangement joins TRBV19 to TRBJ2-7; D gene unclear. The CDR3 has 11 residues. Trimming left V 5 bases short and J 3 bases short, with 5 bases between. Germline V CDR1 and CDR2: LNHDA, SQIVND (reference sequence).

This clone counts as large (0.1 to 1%). J is TRBJ2-7 and V is TRBV11-3; 10 positions match TRBD2. This CDR3 spans 13 amino acids. CDR1 and CDR2 (germline): SGHNT, YENEEA. V lost 6 bases and J lost 5; bases outside the gene matches: 4. CDR3 nucleotide sequence: TGTGCCAGCAGGGCTAGCGGGAGCGACGAGCAGTACTTC. Residues: CASRASGSDEQYF.

The V call is TRBV5-4, the J call TRBJ1-1; D unresolved. Trimming stripped 2 bases from V and 2 bases from J, with 7 bases between. Per the germline V gene, CDR1 is SGHNT and CDR2 is YYREEE (reference sequence). The CDR3 loop spans 13 amino acids. CDR3 in DNA: TGTGCCAGCAGCTTTCCAGGTAACACTGAAGCTTTCTTT. Amino acids: CASSFPGNTEAFF.

Only one count was recorded for this clone. The chain carries TRBV15 and TRBJ2-5, with D perhaps TRBD1 (5 bases). The J call is uncertain, as TRBJ2-7 better fits the DNA end. This CDR3 has 14 amino acids. Germline V CDR1 and CDR2: LNHNV, YYDKDF (reference sequence). The chain's CDR3 is CATSRDRGAYEQYF. The DNA for the CDR3 is TGTGCCACCAGCAGAGATAGGGGCGCCTACGAGCAGTACTTC.

The rearrangement uses TRBV25-1 and TRBJ2-2; 7 nucleotides line up with TRBD1. CDR1 and CDR2 from the germline V gene are MGHDK and SYGVNS. This CDR3 comprises 14 residues. V lost 4 bases to trimming and J lost 6 bases; unmatched junction nucleotides: 5. The DNA for the CDR3 is TGTGCCAGCAGTGGAGGGGGCTATCCCGGGGAGCTGTTTTTT. Its translation is CASSGGGYPGELFF.

The rearrangement joins TRBV9 to TRBJ1-1; the D is unclear. The CDR3 covers 13 residues. CDR1 and CDR2 from the germline V gene are SGDLS and YYNGEE. Trimming left V 3 bases short and J 5 bases short, with 11 bases between. In DNA, the CDR3 is TGTGCCAGCAGCGGAGCCCTGCGTACTGAAGCTTTCTTT. Amino acids: CASSGALRTEAFF.

The CDR3 DNA reads TGCGCCAGCAGCCTCGGAGGGTGGGCAGATACGCAGTATTTT. Translation: CASSLGGWADTQYF. V is TRBV4-3 and J is TRBJ2-3; D is possibly TRBD2 (6 bases). V lost 4 bases, J lost 4 bases, and 12 bases lay in between. CDR3 size: 14 residues. Germline CDR1 reads LGHNA; CDR2 reads YSLEER.